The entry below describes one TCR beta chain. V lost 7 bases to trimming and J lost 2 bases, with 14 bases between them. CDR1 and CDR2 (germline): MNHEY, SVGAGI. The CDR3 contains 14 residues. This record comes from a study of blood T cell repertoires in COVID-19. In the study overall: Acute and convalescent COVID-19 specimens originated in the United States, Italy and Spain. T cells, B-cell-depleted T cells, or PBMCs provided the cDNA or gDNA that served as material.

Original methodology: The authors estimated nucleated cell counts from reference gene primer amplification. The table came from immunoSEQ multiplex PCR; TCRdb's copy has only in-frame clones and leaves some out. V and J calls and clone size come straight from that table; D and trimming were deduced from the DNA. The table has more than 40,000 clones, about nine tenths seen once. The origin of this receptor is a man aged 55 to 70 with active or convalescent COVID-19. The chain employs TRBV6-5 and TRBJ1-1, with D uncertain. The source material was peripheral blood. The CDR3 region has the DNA TGTGCCAGCACCGTAAGCGAGTTAAACACTGAAGCTTTCTTT. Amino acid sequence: CASTVSELNTEAFF.